This T cell receptor beta chain was recovered during a study of cytomegalovirus exposure and HLA in healthy donors (dated by TCRdb to 2015 to 2018). Study-wide context: According to an earlier analysis of 550 to 750 of the donors, about 179 million T cells yielded some 120 million unique TCR beta sequences and 250 to 350 Gb of sequence data. An early release that covered fewer than 800 HLA-typed donors contained approximately 300 gigabases of sequencing data and 80 million or so unique TCR sequences. Of the approximately 400 genotyped donors, 70% to 90% were placed in the genetic ancestry cluster associated with self-reported Caucasian donors. The aim of the study was to test whether cataloging public T cell receptors could identify signatures of past pathogen exposure. The study profiled the T cell repertoires of approximately 700 subjects by immunosequencing and related them to cytomegalovirus serostatus. A separate validation cohort of approximately 130 different subjects was used in addition to the 666-subject first cohort. To predict cytomegalovirus infection status, the study combined high-throughput TCR immunosequencing, statistical association of individual TCRs with disease status, and machine learning. To study patterns of TCR occurrence, a later analysis re-analyzed previously published TCR beta repertoires from 700 or so donors and added high-resolution HLA genotyping. The later analysis used no new phenotypic data to find candidate immune exposures, relying instead on TCR beta sequences and their occurrence across donors. To decide whether each TCR beta V gene segment behaved as functional or pseudogenic, an earlier analysis of some 600 of the donors relied on high-throughput TCR beta sequencing. Alongside the repertoire data, information on donor age, sex, ethnicity and CMV serostatus was compiled. In a later genetic analysis, genome-wide SNP genotypes for about three fifths of the roughly 670 donors were used, and that subset was treated as a discovery cohort. Every repertoire in the discovery cohort had been generated on one and the same sequencing platform. HLA typing included class I and class II loci at four-digit resolution. Typing coverage differed by locus: A, B, C, DRB1 and DQB1 were typed in roughly 620-630 donors, DQA1 in 500 to 550, DPA1 in around 610, and DPB1 in just under 490. Five DR-DQ haplotypes were handled as single units for association and clustering because linkage in the cohort was strong. Among a few hundred genotyped donors of the cohort, an average of about 240,000 unique TCR beta nucleotide sequences were sequenced per donor, about a sixth of them non-productive.

Receptor amplification or capture employed the immunoSEQ multiplex PCR assay. For the multiplex PCR, a mixture combining 60 forward primers for TCR Vbeta segments and 13 reverse primers for TCR Jbeta segments was used. The CDR3 region of rearranged TCR beta genes was amplified from genomic DNA with a multiplex PCR assay. On the Illumina HiSeq System, the amplified TCR beta libraries were sequenced as 87-base-pair reads. Per the authors' processing: In a later analysis, tens of millions of unique TCR beta chains were counted across the 500 to 850 repertoires, and roughly 9.9 million of these chains were shared by at least two donors. To remove PCR and sequencing errors, raw reads were error-corrected and collapsed into unique sequences using a nearest-neighbor algorithm that merged closely related sequences. To assign V, D and J gene segments, CDR3 sequences were aligned to IMGT reference sequences. Each retained sequence needed at least a six-nucleotide match to both a V gene segment and a J gene segment. Rearrangements were called productive when the CDR3 lacked stop codons and stayed in frame with V and J; all others were non-productive. CDR3 was defined according to IMGT convention as the region running from the second conserved V-encoded cysteine to the conserved J-encoded phenylalanine. The earlier analysis of roughly 590 of the donors excluded any sequence lacking an unambiguous match to a single V gene segment. In an earlier analysis of roughly 600 of the donors, a V segment was called functional when productive rearrangements were above 56.7%, and segregating when the standard deviation between donors exceeded 5%. A statistical classification framework was built to diagnose cytomegalovirus status from the catalog of TCR beta chain sequences. A later analysis assigned V and J genes by comparing TCR nucleotide sequences with IMGT/GENE-DB human TR gene sequences. The TCRdist pipeline was used in a later analysis to assign CDR3 sequences and most-parsimonious VDJ recombination scenarios. In a later analysis, every TCR beta chain was defined by the combination of its CDR3 amino acid sequence and its V-gene family, and reads without a unique V-gene family were dropped. In a later analysis, 500 to 650 highly shared, low-generation-probability nucleotide sequences were removed to address suspected cross-contamination and a sequencing artifact. In a later analysis, a clonal expansion index was calculated for each public chain from normalized within-repertoire ranks of inferred template counts. A later analysis computed generation probabilities with a VDJ recombination model fitted to out-of-frame rearrangements, and checked the results against IGoR. In a later analysis, TCR-TCR, TCR-HLA and TCR-CMV co-occurrence was scored with hypergeometric tests, and a repertoire-size bias correction was applied to TCR pairs. To estimate false discovery rates, a later analysis permuted the HLA or CMV assignments 20 times. In a later analysis, co-occurring TCRs were grouped using DBSCAN, and TCRdist sequence similarity was added for clustering within HLA-allele-positive subsets. Repertoires with fewer than 30,000 or more than 120,000 public chains, plus five repertoires with anomalous nucleotide sharing, were excluded from co-occurrence clustering. TCRdb retrieved this table from immuneACCESS and kept in-frame rearrangements only. Not all clones are present; in checked studies, unresolved V genes account for under half, and no reason is known for the remainder. Clone size and the V and J calls come from that table; the DNA yielded D and trimming. In all, the sample holds approximately 220,000 clones, and over 65% of those were seen once. The top ten clonotypes cover over 0.55% of the sample.

In total, around 600 healthy bone marrow donors made up the cohort. At the time of sampling, every cohort member was nominally healthy, though immune exposures that went unrecorded were likely present. The donor was CMV seronegative and was included in the group of about 400 seronegative cohort members. A peripheral blood sample was collected from each donor, and TCR beta sequencing was performed on peripheral blood mononuclear cells. Genomic DNA extraction from the blood cell samples was performed with the Qiagen DNeasy Blood Extraction Kit. General conclusions and limits of the study: While some public TCRs were present in many individuals, most TCR sequences turned up only very rarely across donors. In an earlier analysis of under 600 of the donors, most TCR beta V segments were observed in productive rearrangements about 87% or about 30% of the time, broadly matching IMGT annotations. In this cohort, only TCR beta chains were sequenced, and detectable features were limited by the absence of alpha or paired-chain data. Linkage disequilibrium might explain the correlated functional status among segregating V segments, but an unknown experimental factor could not be ruled out. In the study, about 150 TCR beta chains were listed as associated with cytomegalovirus. The 87-base-pair reads could not distinguish some IMGT-functional V segments, including TRBV6-2 and TRBV6-3, so those segments were excluded. The sequencing pipeline was judged likely to have produced a cluster of highly shared sequence variants as a technical artifact. In a later analysis, the rate of TCR association differed among HLA loci, with DRB1 alleles having the most associated TCRs and HLA-C alleles having the fewest. According to a later analysis, parvovirus B19, influenza, CMV and Epstein-Barr virus appeared linked to several top co-occurrence clusters. Roughly uniform sequencing depth across donors was assumed in presence/absence analyses, although this assumption may not hold. Most CMV-associated TCR beta chains appeared to be HLA-restricted in a later analysis, and the HLA associations seemed to be driven largely by CMV exposure. The classifier was reported to diagnose cytomegalovirus status with high specificity and sensitivity in both the original and validation cohorts. Because HLA typing was missing for some donors at each locus, association tests included only the typed subset. Because counts were too low, 15 to 20 rarely observed V segments, including chromosome 9 orphons, were excluded from the earlier analysis of some 590 of the donors. Assigning TCR associations to individual alleles was difficult when HLA alleles, especially DR and DQ, strongly co-occurred. A later analysis associated about 16,000 TCR beta sequences with specific HLA alleles at a false discovery rate of 0.05. The authors suggested that the approach could potentially be generalized to other disease states and immunological phenotypes. V-gene and J-gene trimming of TCR beta chains was associated with a missense DCLRE1C variant in a later genetic analysis, and the association was replicated in an independent cohort. A further reported finding was that TCR beta sequences accurately predicted the HLA-A and HLA-B alleles for most subjects in the first cohort. For the cohort, immune exposure information was limited to CMV serostatus. A few of the identified cytomegalovirus-associated TCR beta chains were confirmed in vitro to be specific for cytomegalovirus antigens. In a later genetic analysis, fewer N-insertions in productive TCRs were reported among donors in an Asian-associated ancestry cluster than the roughly 670-donor mean. Compared with equally common non-associated chains, HLA-associated TCR beta chains in a later analysis were more clonally expanded and had lower generation probabilities.

Comment on this clone: No cognate antigen has been identified for it. One base away there is no much larger clone; base qualities are not given.

Sequences SNHLY (CDR1) and FYNNEI (CDR2) are obtained from the germline V gene. There are 14 amino acids in the CDR3, from cysteine to phenylalanine inclusive. Left in the record is the CDR3 DNA by itself, 42 bases read in frame from the first base. V is clipped by 1 base and J by 3 bases, and the sequence between their germline boundaries is 9 bases long. Material: PBMCs. The TCR originated in a man younger than 35 in good health and CMV-seronegative. The sequence links TRBV2 to TRBJ1-2, with the D gene not clear enough to name. The CDR3 protein sequence reads: CASSEDVADYGYTF. The nucleotides read TGTGCCAGCAGTGAAGATGTGGCAGACTATGGCTACACCTTC.